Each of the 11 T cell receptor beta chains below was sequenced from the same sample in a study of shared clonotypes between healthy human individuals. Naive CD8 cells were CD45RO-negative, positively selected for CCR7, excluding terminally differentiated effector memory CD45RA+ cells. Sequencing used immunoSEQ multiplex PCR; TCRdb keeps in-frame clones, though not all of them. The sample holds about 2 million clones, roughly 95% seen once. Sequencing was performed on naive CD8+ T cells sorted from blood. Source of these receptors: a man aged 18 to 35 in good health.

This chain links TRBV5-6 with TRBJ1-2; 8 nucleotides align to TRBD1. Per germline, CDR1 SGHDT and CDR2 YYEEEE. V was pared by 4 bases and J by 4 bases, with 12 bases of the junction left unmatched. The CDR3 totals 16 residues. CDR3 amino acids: CASSGTDRVGLYGYTF. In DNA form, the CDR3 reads TGTGCCAGCAGCGGTACGGACAGGGTCGGCCTCTATGGCTACACCTTC.

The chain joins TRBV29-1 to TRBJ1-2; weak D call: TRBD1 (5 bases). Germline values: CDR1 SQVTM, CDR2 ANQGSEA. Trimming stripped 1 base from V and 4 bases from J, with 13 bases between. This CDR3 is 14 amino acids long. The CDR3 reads CSVEGQLPFYGYTF. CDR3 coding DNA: TGCAGCGTTGAAGGACAGCTTCCCTTCTATGGCTACACCTTC.

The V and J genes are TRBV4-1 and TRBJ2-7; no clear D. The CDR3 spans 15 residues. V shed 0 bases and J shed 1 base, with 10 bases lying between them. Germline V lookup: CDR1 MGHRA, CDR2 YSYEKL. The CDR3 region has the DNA TGCGCCAGCAGCCAAGATGAGCCAGCGTCCTACGAGCAGTACTTC. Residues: CASSQDEPASYEQYF.

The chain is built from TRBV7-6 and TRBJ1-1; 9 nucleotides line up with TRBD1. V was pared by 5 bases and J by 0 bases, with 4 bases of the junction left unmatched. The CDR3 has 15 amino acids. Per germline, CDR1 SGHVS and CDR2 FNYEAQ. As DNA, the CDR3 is TGTGCCAGCAGCCCCGGGACAGGGTTGAACACTGAAGCTTTCTTT. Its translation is CASSPGTGLNTEAFF.

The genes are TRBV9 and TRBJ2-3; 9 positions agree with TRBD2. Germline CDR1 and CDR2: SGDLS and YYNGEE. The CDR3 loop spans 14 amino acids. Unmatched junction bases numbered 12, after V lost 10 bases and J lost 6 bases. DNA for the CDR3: TGTGCCGCCTCGCGGGGGGGCAGTTTTGATACGCAGTATTTT. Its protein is CAASRGGSFDTQYF.

In DNA form, the CDR3 reads TGTGCCAGCAGCGGCTGGGACAGGGAGGCCAATGAGCAGTTCTTC. It translates to CASSGWDREANEQFF. The chain has TRBV9 and TRBJ2-1, with TRBD1 matching 9 bases. This CDR3 spans 15 amino acids. In germline, CDR1 is SGDLS, CDR2 YYNGEE. J gave up 6 bases and V 3 bases, and 7 bases lay outside the gene matches.

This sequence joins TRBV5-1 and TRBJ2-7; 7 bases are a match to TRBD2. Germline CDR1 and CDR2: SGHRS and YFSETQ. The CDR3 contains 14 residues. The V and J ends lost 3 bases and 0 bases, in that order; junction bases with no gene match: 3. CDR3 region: CASSSLAPSYEQYF. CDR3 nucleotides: TGCGCCAGCAGCTCACTAGCGCCCTCCTACGAGCAGTACTTC.

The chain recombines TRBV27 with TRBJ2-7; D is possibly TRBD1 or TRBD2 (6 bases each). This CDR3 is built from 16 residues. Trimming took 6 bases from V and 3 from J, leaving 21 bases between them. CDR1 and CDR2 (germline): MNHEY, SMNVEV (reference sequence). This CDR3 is CASSLLGGTLLYEQYF. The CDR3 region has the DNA TGTGCCAGCAGCCTATTAGGGGGGACACTTCTCTACGAGCAGTACTTC.

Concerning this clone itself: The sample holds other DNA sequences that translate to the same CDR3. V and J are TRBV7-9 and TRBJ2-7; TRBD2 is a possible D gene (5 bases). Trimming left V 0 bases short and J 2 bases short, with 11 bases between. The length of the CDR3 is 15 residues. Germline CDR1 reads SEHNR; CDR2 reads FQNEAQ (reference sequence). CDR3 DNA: TGTGCCAGCAGCTTAGCGCCGGGATCTACCTACGAGCAGTACTTC. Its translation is CASSLAPGSTYEQYF.

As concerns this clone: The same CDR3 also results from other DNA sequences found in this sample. The CDR3, as DNA: TGTGCCAGCAGTTTTGGGGGCTCCTACGAGCAGTACTTC. Amino acid sequence: CASSFGGSYEQYF. The chain joins TRBV6-5 to TRBJ2-7, with D perhaps being TRBD1 or TRBD2 (5 bases each). V dropped 4 bases and J dropped 0 bases, with 7 bases sitting between them. Germline CDR1 MNHEY, CDR2 SVGAGI. CDR3 length: 13 residues.

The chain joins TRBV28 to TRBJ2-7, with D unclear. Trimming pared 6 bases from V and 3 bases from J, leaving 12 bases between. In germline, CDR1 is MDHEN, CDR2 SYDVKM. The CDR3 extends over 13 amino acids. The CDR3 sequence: CASSPSSIYEQYF. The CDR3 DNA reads TGTGCCAGCAGCCCCAGCAGCATCTACGAGCAGTACTTC.